In its sample, the clone carrying this T cell receptor (beta chain) was seen once. This specimen belongs to a study of blood T cell repertoires in COVID-19. This table comes from immunoSEQ multiplex PCR, and its TCRdb copy is limited to in-frame clones, with some not included. The sample lists roughly 250,000 clones; approximately 90% were seen once. Residents of about two dozen US areas, aged about 18 to 95 years, made up the participants. This CDR3 spans 13 amino acids. V was clipped by 2 bases and J by 7 bases; unmatched bases: 5. CDR1 is MNHNS and CDR2 is SASEGT in the germline V gene. This clonotype was obtained from a woman in her late teens or twenties who had recovered from COVID-19. V usage is TRBV6-1 and J usage is TRBJ2-7; TRBD1 aligns across 7 bases. Sequenced sample: PBMCs or T cells enriched from blood (not recorded which). The chain's CDR3 is CASSEPADREQYF. In nucleotides, the CDR3 is TGTGCCAGCAGTGAACCCGCGGACAGGGAGCAGTACTTC.